This is a list of T cell receptor beta chains from one sample in a study of T cell responses to AZD1222 COVID-19 vaccine. This table comes from immunoSEQ multiplex PCR, and its TCRdb copy is limited to in-frame clones, with some not included. The sample lists roughly 84,000 clones, 75% to 90% occurring once. Sequenced here: peripheral blood, sampled 28 days after the second AZD1222 dose. These receptors originate from an adult who received the AZD1222 COVID-19 vaccine. CDR3s include the opening cysteine and the closing phenylalanine or tryptophan. A D gene is named only where the DNA matches it firmly.

d_call j_call v_call cdr3_length cdr3_nt cdr3_aa
. TRBJ2-2 TRBV21-1 16 TGTGCCAGCAGCCCGACGGGACAGCAAAACACCGGGGAGCTGTTTTTT CASSPTGQQNTGELFF
TRBD2 TRBJ2-1 TRBV29-1 15 TGCAGCGGGAAGGCCGGGACTAGCGGCCCGATTGAGCAGTTCTTC CSGKAGTSGPIEQFF
. TRBJ1-3 TRBV14 14 TGTGCCAGCAGCCAACGGGGGACTGGAAACACCATATATTTT CASSQRGTGNTIYF
TRBD1 TRBJ1-6 TRBV6-5 15 TGTGCCAGCAGTTACTCAACAGGGGGCAATTCACCCCTCCACTTT CASSYSTGGNSPLHF
TRBD2 TRBJ2-1 TRBV4-3 15 TGCGCCAGCAGCCGAGGACTAGCACAATACAATGAGCAGTTCTTC CASSRGLAQYNEQFF
. TRBJ1-1 TRBV7-2 11 TGTGCCAGCAGCTTAGTCTCTGAAGCTTTCTTT CASSLVSEAFF
. TRBJ1-6 TRBV13 14 TGTGCCAGCAGCTTTTCGGGGGTTAATTCACCCCTCCACTTT CASSFSGVNSPLHF
TRBD1 TRBJ1-2 TRBV28 14 TGTGCCAGCAGTGTGATGACAGGGAACTATGGCTACACCTTC CASSVMTGNYGYTF
TRBD1 TRBJ2-2 TRBV12-5 17 TGTGCTAGTGGTTTTTTCGAGGGGACAGGGATCCCCGGGGAGCTGTTTTTT CASGFFEGTGIPGELFF
. TRBJ1-1 TRBV12-3/TRBV12-4 12 TGTGCCAGCAGTTTTGGCAACACTGAAGCTTTCTTT CASSFGNTEAFF